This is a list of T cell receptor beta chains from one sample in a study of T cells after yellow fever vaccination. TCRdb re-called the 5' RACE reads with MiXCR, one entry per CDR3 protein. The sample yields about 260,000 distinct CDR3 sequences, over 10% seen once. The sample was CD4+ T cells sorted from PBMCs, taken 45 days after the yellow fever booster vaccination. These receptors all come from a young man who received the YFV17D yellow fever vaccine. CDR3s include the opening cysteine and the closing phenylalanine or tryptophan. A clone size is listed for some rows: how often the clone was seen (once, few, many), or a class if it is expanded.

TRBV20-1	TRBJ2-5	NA	CSVAKGAQETQYF
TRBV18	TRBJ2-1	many	CASSPPQARNEQFF
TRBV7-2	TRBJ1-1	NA	CASSTGRNTEAFF
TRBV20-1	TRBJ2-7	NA	CSARGQSHEQYF
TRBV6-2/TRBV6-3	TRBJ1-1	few	CASQTVGSEAFF
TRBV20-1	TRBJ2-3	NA	CSAASGSSAQYF
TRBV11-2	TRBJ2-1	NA	CASSLLSGGPVNEQFF
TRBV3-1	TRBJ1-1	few	CASTDSGGTEAFF
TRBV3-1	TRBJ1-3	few	CASSAFEGLGNTIYF
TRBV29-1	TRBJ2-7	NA	CSVVGGGPYEQYF
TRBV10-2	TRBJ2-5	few	CASSESGGKETQYF
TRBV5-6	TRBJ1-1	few	CASSSDRFEAFF
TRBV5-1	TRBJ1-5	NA	CASSLKPSLSNQPQHF
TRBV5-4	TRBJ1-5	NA	CASSSDGSNQPQHF